This paragraph covers one T cell receptor (beta chain) sequence. The antigen is not known. The data originate from a study of CD8 T cells in Susac syndrome. Germline CDR1 reads SNHLY; CDR2 reads FYNNEI. V lost 8 bases and J 9 bases, leaving 23 bases between the germline ends. This CDR3 region has 15 residues. From blood CD8+ and CD4+ T cells, TCR beta sequences were generated. TEMRA cells were FACS-enriched, with CD8+ and CD4+ T cells isolated negatively. The RNA, roughly 0.5 to 1 ug, was put through reverse transcription using random hexamers. Across 54 Vbeta and 13 Jbeta, immunoSEQ multiplex PCR amplified TCR beta CDR3. TCRdb recomputed calls from the immunoSEQ multiplex PCR reads with MiXCR, one row per CDR3 protein. This sample yields more than 250,000 distinct CDR3 sequences, of which 90% to 95% are seen a single time; over 0.065% belongs to the top ten. Study-wide points: The study conceded that its TCR sequencing and HLA analysis involved relatively few individuals.

The receptor comes from a human donor with multiple sclerosis. Sequences were obtained from CD4+ T cells from PBMCs. The genes are TRBV2 and TRBJ2-1; TRBD2 might be the D (7 bases). The CDR3 sequence: CASQRGEGGPSEQFF. In nucleotides, the CDR3 is TGTGCCAGCCAAAGAGGGGAGGGGGGCCCTTCTGAGCAGTTCTTC.